Below are 24 T cell receptor beta chains sequenced from a single sample in a study of cytomegalovirus exposure and HLA in healthy donors. A multiplex PCR was run with 60 Vbeta primers and 13 Jbeta primers. The data were produced by immunoSEQ multiplex PCR, yet TCRdb's version contains in-frame clones alone and is incomplete. The repertoire holds roughly 170,000 clones, roughly 80% seen once, with roughly 1.6% in the top ten. Source material: PBMCs. The receptor source for this set is a man between 50 and 59 years old in good health and CMV-seronegative.

The rearrangement links TRBV19 to TRBJ2-4; TRBD2 might be the D (5 bases). V dropped 3 bases and J dropped 1 base, with 10 bases sitting between them. CDR1 is LNHDA and CDR2 is SQIVND in the germline V gene (reference sequence). The CDR3 loop spans 15 amino acids. CDR3 coding DNA: TGTGCCAGTAGTATTGTTAGAGGGGCCAAAAACATTCAGTACTTC. Protein: CASSIVRGAKNIQYF.

The chain is built from TRBV7-3 and TRBJ2-1; 8 bases align to TRBD2. In germline, CDR1 is SGHTA, CDR2 FQGTGA. CDR3 length: 16 residues. The V and J ends lost 8 bases and 3 bases, in that order; junction bases with no gene match: 12. The CDR3 nucleotides are TGTGCCAGCTCTTTGGTTACTAGCGGAGGCTACAATGAGCAGTTCTTC. Protein sequence: CASSLVTSGGYNEQFF.

The chain uses TRBV5-1 and TRBJ1-6, with D possibly matching TRBD1 (5 bases). Germline V gene data show CDR1 as SGHRS and CDR2 as YFSETQ. The CDR3 runs to 14 residues. V was cut by 2 bases and J by 5 bases, with 8 bases left in between. The CDR3 DNA is TGCGCCAGCAGCTTAGGACATAATAATTCACCCCTCCACTTT. Translation: CASSLGHNNSPLHF.

The chain has TRBV27 and TRBJ2-3; 9 bases map to TRBD2. The length of the CDR3 is 19 residues. The ends lost 6 bases at V and 0 bases at J; junction bases unmatched: 16. Germline CDR1 reads MNHEY; CDR2 reads SMNVEV (reference sequence). Written as DNA, the CDR3 is TGTGCCAGCAGCCCGGGGTTTGGGAGAGCGGGGGGTAGCACAGATACGCAGTATTTT. It translates to CASSPGFGRAGGSTDTQYF.

This chain connects TRBV19 to TRBJ1-2, with 9 bases lining up with TRBD1. Germline V gene sequence: CDR1 LNHDA, CDR2 SQIVND (reference sequence). This CDR3 region has 13 residues. With V trimmed by 5 bases and J by 8 bases, 6 bases remained unmatched. CDR3 sequence: CASSSRDRDGYTF. CDR3 nucleotides: TGTGCCAGTAGTTCTAGGGACAGGGACGGCTACACCTTC.

The rearrangement uses TRBV5-6 and TRBJ2-3; D is possibly TRBD2 (7 bases). Trimming pared 3 bases from V and 5 bases from J, leaving 19 bases between. The CDR3 totals 16 residues. Germline V gene lookup returns CDR1 SGHDT and CDR2 YYEEEE. The CDR3 nucleotides are TGTGCCAGCAGCTGGGGAGGGGAGAGGGGGGGAGATACGCAGTATTTT. Translation gives CASSWGGERGGDTQYF.

The chain carries TRBV18 and TRBJ2-7; TRBD1 might be the D (5 bases). Germline V gene sequence: CDR1 KGHSH, CDR2 LQKENI. Trimming took off 3 bases at V and 0 bases at J, with 12 bases between the two ends. The CDR3 runs to 15 residues. The CDR3 nucleotides read TGTGCCAGCTCACCCTCCGAGCAGGGCTCCTACGAGCAGTACTTC. Its protein product is CASSPSEQGSYEQYF.

Note on this clone: The junction differs from germline at one of its ends, possibly a read error. V usage is TRBV7-9 and J usage is TRBJ1-2; D remains unclear. This CDR3 comprises 14 residues. Germline loops: CDR1 SEHNR, CDR2 FQNEAQ (reference sequence). CDR3 loop: CSSSLVQAGYGYTF. The CDR3 DNA reads TGTTCCAGCAGCTTAGTCCAGGCGGGGTATGGCTACACCTTC.

The V and J genes are TRBV5-4 and TRBJ1-1; no clear D. This CDR3 spans 14 amino acids. Germline loops: CDR1 SGHNT, CDR2 YYREEE (reference sequence). Trimming took off 3 bases at V and 0 bases at J, with 9 bases between the two ends. The CDR3 nucleotides are TGTGCCAGCAGCTCAGATCAGGTGAACACTGAAGCTTTCTTT. Its protein is CASSSDQVNTEAFF.

This chain connects TRBV10-1 to TRBJ1-4; 8 nucleotides align to TRBD1. V was pared by 3 bases and J by 0 bases, with 9 bases of the junction left unmatched. CDR1 and CDR2 (germline): WNHNN, SYGVQD (reference sequence). The CDR3 extends over 18 amino acids. CDR3 nucleotides: TGCGCCAGCAGTGAATGGGCAGGGGGCGCGGCAACTAATGAAAAACTGTTTTTT. Protein sequence: CASSEWAGGAATNEKLFF.

V usage is TRBV14 and J usage is TRBJ2-6; 7 bases agree with TRBD1. This CDR3 spans 16 amino acids. The germline V gene has CDR1 SGHDN and CDR2 FVKESK. V dropped 3 bases and J dropped 3; count of bases not matched to a gene: 5. The CDR3 bases are TGTGCCAGCAGCCACGCTGACAGGGTTGGGGCCAACGTCCTGACTTTC. Translated, it gives CASSHADRVGANVLTF.

The chain has TRBV7-2 and TRBJ2-2; TRBD2 matches 8 bases. J gave up 0 bases and V 8 bases, and 2 bases lay outside the gene matches. The V gene's germline CDR1 is SGHTA and CDR2 FQGNSA. This CDR3 region has 14 residues. CDR3 residues: CASPLAANTGELFF. In DNA, the CDR3 is TGTGCCAGCCCACTAGCGGCGAACACCGGGGAGCTGTTTTTT.

V is TRBV10-3 and J is TRBJ2-3; the match to TRBD2 covers 14 bases. CDR3 length: 14 amino acids. Germline loops: CDR1 ENHRY, CDR2 SYGVKD. Trimming removed 10 bases from V and 5 bases from J; junction bases left unmatched: 5. This CDR3 is CATTSGGDIDTQYF. In nucleotides, the CDR3 is TGTGCCACGACTAGCGGGGGGGATATAGATACGCAGTATTTT.

This chain connects TRBV18 to TRBJ2-3; 7 positions agree with TRBD1. V trimming: 0 bases; J trimming: 1 base; junction bases outside the gene matches: 7. The CDR3 covers 17 residues. Germline assignment: CDR1 KGHSH and CDR2 LQKENI. CDR3 amino acids: CASSPPGLGGGTDTQYF. The DNA of the CDR3 is TGTGCCAGCTCACCACCGGGCCTAGGGGGCGGCACAGATACGCAGTATTTT.

This chain links TRBV7-3 with TRBJ1-1, with D possibly being TRBD1 (5 bases). CDR3 length equals 14 residues. Trimming cost V 1 base and J 4 bases, with 10 bases left between them. Per germline, CDR1 SGHTA and CDR2 FQGTGA. CDR3: CASSLMPGGTEAFF. For the CDR3, the DNA is TGTGCCAGCAGCTTAATGCCCGGGGGCACTGAAGCTTTCTTT.

In its sample, this clone was seen once. One junction end disagrees with the germline gene, perhaps due to a read error. The chain combines TRBV5-1 with TRBJ2-1; D might be TRBD1 (5 bases). This CDR3 contains 14 residues. CDR1 SGHRS and CDR2 YFSETQ come from the germline V gene. The CDR3 DNA reads as TGCGCCAGCAGTTTGGGGCACTCCTACAATGAGCAGTTCTTC. Its protein is CASSLGHSYNEQFF.

In regard to this clone: An end of the junction does not agree with germline; a read error may underlie this. The genes are TRBV29-1 and TRBJ2-1; 8 bases map to TRBD2. There are 22 residues in the CDR3. Germline V CDR1 and CDR2: SQVTM, ANQGSEA. The DNA for the CDR3 is TGCAGCGTAGAAGGCCGGACTAGCCAACAGAGAGAGGGGGTGGGATCCTACAATGAGCAGTTCTTC. Protein sequence: CSVEGRTSQQREGVGSYNEQFF.

V gene TRBV9 combines with J gene TRBJ2-1; perhaps TRBD2 as D (6 bases). CDR3 length: 15 amino acids. The V and J ends lost 0 bases and 3 bases respectively, with 10 bases between them. Looked up from germline, CDR1 is SGDLS and CDR2 is YYNGEE. CDR3 in DNA: TGTGCCAGCAGCGTAGACAGCGGGCTCTACAATGAGCAGTTCTTC. This gives the protein CASSVDSGLYNEQFF.

This clone has just a few counts. The chain joins TRBV5-1 to TRBJ2-7; tentatively, D is TRBD1 (7 bases). V was cut by 0 bases and J by 0 bases, with 13 bases left in between. The CDR3 consists of 16 residues. The germline V gene has CDR1 SGHRS and CDR2 YFSETQ. CDR3 region: CASSLGRQGGSYEQYF. Written as DNA, the CDR3 is TGCGCCAGCAGCTTGGGACGTCAGGGGGGCTCCTACGAGCAGTACTTC.

The rearrangement joins TRBV27 to TRBJ2-6, with TRBD2 as a possible D gene (5 bases). Germline assignment: CDR1 MNHEY and CDR2 SMNVEV (reference sequence). V lost 6 bases and J lost 0, with 9 bases in between. CDR3 size: 15 residues. The CDR3, as DNA: TGTGCCAGCAGCCCTCGGGACTCTGGGGCCAACGTCCTGACTTTC. This sequence encodes CASSPRDSGANVLTF.

This chain links TRBV21-1 with TRBJ2-3; the table's D call, TRBD2, has no DNA check behind it. TRBV21-1 is termed a pseudogene. This CDR3 region has 16 residues. CDR3 DNA: TGTGCCAGCAGCACGCCACTAAACGTCTCGGGGGATACGCAGTATTTT. The encoded protein is CASSTPLNVSGDTQYF.

The chain recombines TRBV6-5 with TRBJ1-3; D unresolved. The CDR3 extends over 15 amino acids. The V end lost 5 bases, the J end lost 0 bases, and 11 bases lay between the germline ends. CDR1 MNHEY and CDR2 SVGAGI come from the germline V gene. Here the CDR3 reads CASSKDGDSGNTIYF. The DNA for the CDR3 is TGTGCCAGCAGTAAAGACGGAGACTCTGGAAACACCATATATTTT.

This clone came up a few times. One end of the junction fails to match germline, which may point to a read error. The rearrangement links TRBV7-7 to TRBJ2-7, with D tentatively TRBD2 (6 bases). Germline assignment: CDR1 SSHAT and CDR2 FNYEAQ (reference sequence). The CDR3 is 13 amino acids. Written as DNA, the CDR3 is TGTGCTAGCAGCTTAGCCGGGGGCTACGAGCAGTACTTC. This codes for CASSLAGGYEQYF.

The rearrangement links TRBV4-1 to TRBJ2-7; D perhaps matches TRBD2 (6 bases). The CDR3 sequence is 15 residues long. Trimming took off 1 base at V and 1 base at J, with 11 bases between the two ends. Germline assignment: CDR1 MGHRA and CDR2 YSYEKL. This chain's CDR3 is CASSQGRGISYEQYF. As DNA, the CDR3 is TGCGCCAGCAGCCAAGGTCGGGGGATATCCTACGAGCAGTACTTC.